This T cell receptor (beta chain) was observed in a study of CD8+ T cells in alopecia areata. Across the study: Those treated were given oral tofacitinib at 5 to 10 mg twice daily. Whole-study findings and limits: In patients, TCRs were shared less clearly than in mice, and HLA may possibly be involved. Scalp and blood retained many expanded lesional clones during tofacitinib. Especially in alopecia totalis/universalis, lesional scalp showed greater clonality than normal scalp did.

Trimming removed 0 bases from V and 5 bases from J, with 8 bases in between. Germline CDR1 is LGHNA and CDR2 is YSLEER. This CDR3 is built from 13 residues. This clone occurred a few times. Its target is not known. After isolation, RNA underwent reverse transcription to generate cDNA as the sequencing template. The data were produced by immunoSEQ multiplex PCR, yet TCRdb's version contains in-frame clones alone and is incomplete. Among about 180,000 clones, about 51% were seen once, and the ten largest hold roughly a tenth. Treatment given: oral pan-JAK inhibitor, 5-10 mg twice daily. The V and J genes are TRBV4-3 and TRBJ2-7; D remains unclear. The sequencing used CD8+ T cells sorted from blood, collected around week 54, from a patient treated with tofacitinib. The TCR comes from a human donor with alopecia areata. The CDR3 reads CASSQDRRNEQYF. The CDR3 nucleotides are TGCGCCAGCAGCCAAGATCGCAGGAACGAGCAGTACTTC.